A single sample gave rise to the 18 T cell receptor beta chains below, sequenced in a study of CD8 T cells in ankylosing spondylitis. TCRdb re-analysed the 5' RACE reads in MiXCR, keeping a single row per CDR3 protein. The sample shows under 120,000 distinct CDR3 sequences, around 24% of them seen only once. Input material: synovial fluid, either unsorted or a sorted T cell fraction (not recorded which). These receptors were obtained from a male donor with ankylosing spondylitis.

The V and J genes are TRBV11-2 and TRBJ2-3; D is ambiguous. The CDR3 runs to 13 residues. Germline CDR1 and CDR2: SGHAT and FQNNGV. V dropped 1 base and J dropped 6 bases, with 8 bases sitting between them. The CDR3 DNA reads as TGTGCCAGCAGCTTAGGGGGAAGGGATACGCAGTATTTT. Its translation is CASSLGGRDTQYF. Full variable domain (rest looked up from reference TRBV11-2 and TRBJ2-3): EAGVAQSPRYKIIEKRQSVAFWCNPISGHATLYWYQQILGQGPKLLIQFQNNGVVDDSQLPKDRFSAERLKGVDSTLKIQPAKLEDSAVYLCASSLGGRDTQYFGPGTRLTVL.

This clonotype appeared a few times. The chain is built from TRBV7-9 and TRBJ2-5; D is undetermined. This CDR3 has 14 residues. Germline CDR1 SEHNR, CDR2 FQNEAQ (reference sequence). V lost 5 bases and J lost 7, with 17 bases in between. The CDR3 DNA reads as TGTGCCAGCAGCCAGACCGAGGCGCTCAGGACCCAGTACTTC. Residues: CASSQTEALRTQYF.

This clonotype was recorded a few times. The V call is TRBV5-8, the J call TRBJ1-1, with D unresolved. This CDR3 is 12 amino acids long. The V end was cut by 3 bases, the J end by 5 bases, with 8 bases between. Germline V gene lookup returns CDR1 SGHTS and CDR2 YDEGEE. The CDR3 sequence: CASSSIATEAFF. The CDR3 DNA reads TGTGCCAGCAGCTCTATCGCGACTGAAGCTTTCTTT.

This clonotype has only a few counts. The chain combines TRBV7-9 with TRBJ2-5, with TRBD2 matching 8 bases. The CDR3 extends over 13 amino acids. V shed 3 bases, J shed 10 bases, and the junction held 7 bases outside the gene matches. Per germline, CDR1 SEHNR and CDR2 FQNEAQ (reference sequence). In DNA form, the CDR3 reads TGTGCCAGCAGCTTTACGGGAGGGCCGATCCAGTACTTC. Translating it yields CASSFTGGPIQYF.

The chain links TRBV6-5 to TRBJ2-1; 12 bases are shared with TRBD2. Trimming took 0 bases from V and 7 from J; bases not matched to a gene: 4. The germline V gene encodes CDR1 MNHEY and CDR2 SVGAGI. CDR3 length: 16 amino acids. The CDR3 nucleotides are TGTGCCAGCAGTTACTCTGCCGGGACTAGCGGGAATGAGCAGTTCTTC. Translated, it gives CASSYSAGTSGNEQFF.

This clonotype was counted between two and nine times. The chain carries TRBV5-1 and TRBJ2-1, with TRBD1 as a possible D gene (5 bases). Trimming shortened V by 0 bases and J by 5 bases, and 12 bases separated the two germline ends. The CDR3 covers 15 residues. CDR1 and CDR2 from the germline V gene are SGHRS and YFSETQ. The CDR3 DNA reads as TGCGCCAGCAGCTTGGGGCAGGGTGGCCACAATGAGCAGTTCTTC. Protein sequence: CASSLGQGGHNEQFF.

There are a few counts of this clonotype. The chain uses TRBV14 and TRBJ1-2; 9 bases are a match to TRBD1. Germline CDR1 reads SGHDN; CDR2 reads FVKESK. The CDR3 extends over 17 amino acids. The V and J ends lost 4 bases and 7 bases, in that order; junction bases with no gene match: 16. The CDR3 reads CASSPVGTGLVLSGYTF. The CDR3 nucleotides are TGTGCCAGCAGCCCTGTAGGGACAGGGCTGGTTTTAAGTGGCTACACCTTC. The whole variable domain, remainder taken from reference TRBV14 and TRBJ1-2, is EAGVTQFPSHSVIEKGQTVTLRCDPISGHDNLYWYRRVMGKEIKFLLHFVKESKQDESGMPNNRFLAERTGGTYSTLKVQPAELEDSGVYFCASSPVGTGLVLSGYTFGSGTRLTVV.

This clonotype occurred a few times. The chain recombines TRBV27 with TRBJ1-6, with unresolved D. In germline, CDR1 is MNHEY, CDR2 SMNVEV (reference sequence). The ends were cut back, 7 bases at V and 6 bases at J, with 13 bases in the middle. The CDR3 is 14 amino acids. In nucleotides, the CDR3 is TGTGCCAGCAATTCAGCCGACCCTAATTCACCCCTCCACTTT. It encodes CASNSADPNSPLHF.

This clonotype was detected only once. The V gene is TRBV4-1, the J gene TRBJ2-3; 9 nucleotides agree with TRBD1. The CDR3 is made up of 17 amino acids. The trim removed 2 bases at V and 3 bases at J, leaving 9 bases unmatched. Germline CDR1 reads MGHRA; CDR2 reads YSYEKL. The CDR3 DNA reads TGCGCCAGCAGCCAACGATCCGGGACAGGGAATACAGATACGCAGTATTTT. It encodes CASSQRSGTGNTDTQYF.

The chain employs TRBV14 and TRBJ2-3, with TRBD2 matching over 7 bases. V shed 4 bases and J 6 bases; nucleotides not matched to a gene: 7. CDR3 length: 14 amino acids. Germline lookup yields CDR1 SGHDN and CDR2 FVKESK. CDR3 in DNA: TGTGCCAGCAGCCTTATGCTGACTAGCGATACGCAGTATTTT. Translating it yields CASSLMLTSDTQYF.

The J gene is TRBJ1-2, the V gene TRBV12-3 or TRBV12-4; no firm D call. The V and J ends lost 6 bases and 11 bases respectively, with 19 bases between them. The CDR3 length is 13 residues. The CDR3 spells CASSSVQDGDYTF. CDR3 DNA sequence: TGTGCCAGCAGCTCAGTCCAGGACGGCGATTACACCTTC.

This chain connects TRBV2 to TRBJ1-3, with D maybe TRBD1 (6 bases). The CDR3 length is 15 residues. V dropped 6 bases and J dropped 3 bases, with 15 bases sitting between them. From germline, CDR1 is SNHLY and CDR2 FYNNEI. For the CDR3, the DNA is TGTGCCAGCAGCGAGGAGGGGGGGTTTGGAAACACCATATATTTT. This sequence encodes CASSEEGGFGNTIYF.

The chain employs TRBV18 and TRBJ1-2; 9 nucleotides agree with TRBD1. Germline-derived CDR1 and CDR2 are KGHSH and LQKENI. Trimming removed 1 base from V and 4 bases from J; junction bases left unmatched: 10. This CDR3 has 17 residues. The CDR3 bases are TGTGCCAGCTCACCACGGCTTACAGGGGGCGAGGGCTATGGCTACACCTTC. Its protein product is CASSPRLTGGEGYGYTF.

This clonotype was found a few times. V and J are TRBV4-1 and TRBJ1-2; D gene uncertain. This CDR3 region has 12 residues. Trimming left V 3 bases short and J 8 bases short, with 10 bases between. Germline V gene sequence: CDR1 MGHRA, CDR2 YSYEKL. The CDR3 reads CASSQGSGGYTF. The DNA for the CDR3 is TGCGCCAGCAGCCAGGGGTCGGGGGGCTACACCTTC.

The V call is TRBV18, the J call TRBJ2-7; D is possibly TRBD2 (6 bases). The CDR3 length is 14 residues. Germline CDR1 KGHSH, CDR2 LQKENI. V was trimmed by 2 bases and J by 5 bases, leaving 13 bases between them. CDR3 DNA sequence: TGTGCCAGCTCACCAATGGGGGGAAGGAACGAGCAGTACTTC. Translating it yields CASSPMGGRNEQYF.

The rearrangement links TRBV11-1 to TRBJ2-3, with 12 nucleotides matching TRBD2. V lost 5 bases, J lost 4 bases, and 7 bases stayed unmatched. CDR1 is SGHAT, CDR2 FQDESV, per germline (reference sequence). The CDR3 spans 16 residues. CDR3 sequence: CASSKGLAGTADTQYF. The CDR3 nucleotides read TGTGCCAGCAGCAAAGGACTAGCGGGAACCGCAGATACGCAGTATTTT.

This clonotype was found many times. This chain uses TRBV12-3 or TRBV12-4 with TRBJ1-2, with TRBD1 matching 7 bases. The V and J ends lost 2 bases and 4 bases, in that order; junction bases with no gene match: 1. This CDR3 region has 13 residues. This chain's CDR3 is CASSLRDSYGYTF. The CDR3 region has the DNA TGTGCCAGCAGTTTACGGGACAGCTATGGCTACACCTTC.

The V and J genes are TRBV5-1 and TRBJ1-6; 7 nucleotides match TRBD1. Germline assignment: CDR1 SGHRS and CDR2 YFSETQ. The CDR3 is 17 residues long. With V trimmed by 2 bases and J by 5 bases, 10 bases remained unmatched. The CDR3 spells CASSFSLGQTDNSPLHF. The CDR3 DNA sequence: TGCGCCAGCAGCTTTTCTCTGGGACAGACCGATAATTCACCCCTCCACTTT.